The 18 T cell receptor beta chains in this list originate from one sample, sequenced in a study of blood T cell repertoires in COVID-19. Sequencing used immunoSEQ multiplex PCR; TCRdb keeps in-frame clones, though not all of them. This sample has some 95,000 clones, with around 80% found just once. Sequenced sample: peripheral blood. The receptor set was obtained from a man in his 70s with acute or convalescent COVID-19.

In its sample, this clone was seen once. This sequence joins TRBV7-2 and TRBJ2-7; 11 bases are shared with TRBD2. CDR1 and CDR2 (germline): SGHTA, FQGNSA. The CDR3 runs 14 residues. Germline trimming cut 3 bases from V and 7 bases from J; bases unmatched to any gene: 5. CDR3 DNA: TGTGCCAGCAGCTTTAGCGGGAGGGCCTCGGAGCAGTACTTC. Protein product: CASSFSGRASEQYF. Combining the CDR3 with reference TRBV7-2 and TRBJ2-7 gives the whole variable domain GAGVSQSPSNKVTEKGKDVELRCDPISGHTALYWYRQSLGQGLEFLIYFQGNSAPDKSGLPSDRFSAERTGGSVSTLTIQRTQQEDSAVYLCASSFSGRASEQYFGPGTRLTVT.

CDR3 residues: CATSDSLGLASEQYF. The CDR3 coding sequence is TGTGCCACCAGTGATTCCCTGGGACTAGCGAGTGAGCAGTACTTC. This chain links TRBV24-1 with TRBJ2-7; 10 nucleotides match TRBD2. The trim removed 2 bases at V and 7 bases at J, leaving 7 bases unmatched. The CDR3 runs to 15 residues. The germline gives CDR1 KGHDR, CDR2 SFDVKD.

The chain joins TRBV7-9 to TRBJ2-7; weak D call: TRBD2 (5 bases). V was cut by 6 bases and J by 5 bases, with 17 bases left in between. The CDR3 is 14 amino acids. Germline assignment: CDR1 SEHNR and CDR2 FQNEAQ (reference sequence). The CDR3 is CASRVHLVGNEQYF. CDR3 bases: TGTGCCAGCAGGGTCCATCTGGTCGGGAACGAGCAGTACTTC.

This clone was recorded once. The rearrangement joins TRBV4-2 to TRBJ2-7, with 13 bases fitting TRBD2. V trimming: 5 bases; J trimming: 2 bases; junction bases outside the gene matches: 6. The CDR3 is made up of 16 amino acids. Germline CDR1 and CDR2: LGHNA and YNFKEQ. CDR3 residues: CASSFGGTSGTYEQYF. The CDR3 coding sequence is TGTGCCAGCAGCTTTGGGGGGACTAGCGGGACCTACGAGCAGTACTTC.

The chain carries TRBV1 and TRBJ2-5; the listed D gene, TRBD2, was not tested against the DNA. TRBV1 corresponds to a pseudogene. The CDR3 is made up of 16 amino acids. CDR3 bases: TGCACCAGCAGCACATACACGACTTATCGTGGGGAGACCCAGTACTTC. It translates to CTSSTYTTYRGETQYF.

Only a few counts were recorded for this clone. The J gene is TRBJ1-4, the V gene TRBV7-2; 9 nucleotides line up with TRBD1. After removal of 7 bases from V and 8 bases from J, the junction contained 11 bases not matched to a gene. The V gene's germline CDR1 is SGHTA and CDR2 FQGNSA. CDR3 size: 15 residues. DNA of the CDR3: TGTGCCAGCAACAAACTGGGACAGGGAGAAGAAAAACTGTTTTTT. Its translation: CASNKLGQGEEKLFF.

The genes are TRBV7-2 and TRBJ1-1; 7 positions match TRBD1. V was pared by 1 base and J by 9 bases, with 8 bases of the junction left unmatched. This CDR3 contains 14 residues. Germline V gene lookup returns CDR1 SGHTA and CDR2 FQGNSA. The CDR3 loop reads CASSLEVRGSKAFF. As DNA, the CDR3 is TGTGCCAGCAGCTTAGAGGTCAGGGGGTCTAAAGCTTTCTTT.

V usage is TRBV5-6 and J usage is TRBJ2-2; TRBD2 matches at 7 bases. The CDR3 length is 15 residues. CDR1 and CDR2 from the germline V gene are SGHDT and YYEEEE. V gave up 3 bases and J gave up 2 bases; unmatched junction bases: 4. The CDR3 nucleotides read TGTGCCAGCAGCTCGGGACTACCTAACACCGGGGAGCTGTTTTTT. Translation gives CASSSGLPNTGELFF.

The genes are TRBV30 and TRBJ1-1, with 9 bases that match TRBD1. The CDR3 totals 15 residues. The germline V gene encodes CDR1 GTSNPN and CDR2 SVGIG (reference sequence). V was clipped by 5 bases and J by 5 bases; unmatched bases: 12. CDR3 in amino acids: CAWYRDRALRTEAFF. CDR3 sequence (DNA): TGTGCCTGGTACCGGGACAGGGCTTTAAGGACTGAAGCTTTCTTT.

This clone appeared once. The J gene is TRBJ1-2, the V gene TRBV9, with D unresolved. Trimming took 3 bases from V and 1 from J, leaving 4 bases between them. CDR3 size: 12 residues. Looked up from germline, CDR1 is SGDLS and CDR2 is YYNGEE. The CDR3 loop reads CASSGDNYGYTF. The CDR3 region has the DNA TGTGCCAGCAGCGGAGATAACTATGGCTACACCTTC.

This clone has a single count. The gene calls are TRBV30 and TRBJ2-7, with 7 bases aligning to TRBD2. V was clipped by 2 bases and J by 12 bases; unmatched bases: 4. Germline V gene lookup returns CDR1 GTSNPN and CDR2 SVGIG (reference sequence). This CDR3 is 10 amino acids long. CDR3 region: CAWSLRETYF. For the CDR3, the DNA is TGTGCCTGGAGTTTGCGGGAGACGTACTTC.

The J gene is TRBJ2-2, the V gene TRBV7-6, with D perhaps matching TRBD2 (5 bases). V was shortened by 7 bases and J by 3 bases, with 9 bases between the two germline ends. Germline CDR1 and CDR2: SGHVS and FNYEAQ. This CDR3 region has 13 residues. The CDR3 sequence is CASTPRDTGELFF. The CDR3 region has the DNA TGTGCCAGCACCCCGCGGGACACCGGGGAGCTGTTTTTT. Together with reference TRBV7-6 and TRBJ2-2, the CDR3 gives the full variable domain: GAGVSQSPRYKVTKRGQDVALRCDPISGHVSLYWYRQALGQGPEFLTYFNYEAQQDKSGLPNDRFSAERPEGSISTLTIQRTEQRDSAMYRCASTPRDTGELFFGEGSRLTVL.

The chain is built from TRBV10-3 and TRBJ1-5; no firm D call. Germline V gene lookup returns CDR1 ENHRY and CDR2 SYGVKD. Deletions cut 1 base from V and 4 bases from J, with 2 bases between. The CDR3 sequence is 12 residues long. CDR3 nucleotides: TGTGCCATCAGTGAGTTAAATCAGCCCCAGCATTTT. Its translation: CAISELNQPQHF.

The chain is built from TRBV6-5 and TRBJ2-7; tentatively, D is TRBD2 (6 bases). Germline values: CDR1 MNHEY, CDR2 SVGAGI. This CDR3 comprises 11 residues. With 7 bases removed from V and 7 bases from J, the gap between germline ends came to 11 bases. CDR3 sequence reads: CASTREQEQYF. CDR3 bases: TGTGCCAGCACCCGGGAGCAAGAGCAGTACTTC.

The chain is built from TRBV6-5 and TRBJ1-2; possible D gene TRBD1, 6 bases. The V gene's germline CDR1 is MNHEY and CDR2 SVGAGI. This CDR3 is built from 15 residues. The V end was cut by 7 bases, the J end by 0 bases, with 15 bases between. The CDR3 bases are TGTGCCAGCATCCAGGGGTCCCGCCCTAACTATGGCTACACCTTC. Protein product: CASIQGSRPNYGYTF.

J is TRBJ2-5 and V is TRBV3-1 (or the pseudogene TRBV3-2); TRBD2 aligns across 10 bases. Germline CDR1 reads LGHDT; CDR2 reads YNNKEL (reference sequence). The CDR3 loop spans 18 amino acids. V dropped 4 bases and J dropped 5; count of bases not matched to a gene: 16. The CDR3 nucleotides are TGTGCCAGCAGCCTAACCCCCGCGGGACTAGCGTCCACGGAGACCCAGTACTTC. Protein sequence: CASSLTPAGLASTETQYF.

This clone was observed a handful of times. The gene calls are TRBV24-1 and TRBJ2-3; 12 bases map to TRBD1. There are 18 residues in the CDR3. J lost 5 bases, V lost 6 bases, and 14 bases had no gene match. Germline lookup yields CDR1 KGHDR and CDR2 SFDVKD. CDR3 in DNA: TGTGCCACCAGTCCCGGGACAGGGGGCGGATTTGGTGGAGATACGCAGTATTTT. Residues: CATSPGTGGGFGGDTQYF.

Only one count was recorded for this clone. The chain carries TRBV9 and TRBJ2-2, with D perhaps TRBD2 (6 bases). The CDR3 contains 15 residues. Germline assignment: CDR1 SGDLS and CDR2 YYNGEE. V lost 4 bases and J lost 2, with 12 bases in between. The CDR3 is CASSTGTSNTGELFF. The CDR3 DNA reads as TGTGCCAGCAGCACCGGGACTTCAAACACCGGGGAGCTGTTTTTT.